A single sample gave rise to the 2 T cell receptor beta chains below, sequenced in a study of cytomegalovirus exposure and HLA in healthy donors. Clones were sequenced by immunoSEQ multiplex PCR, and TCRdb holds only the in-frame ones, with some missing. Of about 240,000 clones detected, about 86% appear once; the ten largest clones hold 1% to 1.5%. The sequenced sample was PBMCs. Receptors originate from a woman in her thirties in good health and CMV-seropositive.

The chain has TRBV7-9 and TRBJ1-3, with TRBD1 as a possible D gene (5 bases). Germline values: CDR1 SEHNR, CDR2 FQNEAQ (reference sequence). Trimming removed 4 bases at V and 2 bases at J, with 15 bases between. The CDR3 contains 16 residues. The chain's CDR3 is CASSSTPRDPGNTIYF. CDR3 sequence (DNA): TGTGCCAGCAGCTCCACCCCCAGGGATCCTGGAAACACCATATATTTT.

The genes are TRBV7-6 and TRBJ1-1; tentative D call: TRBD1 (5 bases). Per the germline V gene, CDR1 is SGHVS and CDR2 is FNYEAQ. The CDR3 contains 15 residues. V lost 5 bases and J 0 bases, leaving 13 bases between the germline ends. The CDR3, as DNA: TGTGCCAGCAGCGAATGGACAACTATGAACACTGAAGCTTTCTTT. Translated: CASSEWTTMNTEAFF.